This section outlines one T cell receptor beta chain sequence together with its context. Its target is unknown. The CDR3 end falls 3 residues outside the read, so it is completed with the germline J gene. Some clones are missing from TCRdb's copy, which holds only in-frame ones; the method was immunoSEQ multiplex PCR. The profile covers 15,000 to 20,000 clones, none occurring a single time. The data were obtained in a study of T cell clonality in common variable immunodeficiency. Overall study results and limits: Fewer deletions and N-nucleotide insertions were reportedly seen in common variable immunodeficiency TCR beta sequences.

V lost 0 bases, J lost 4 bases, and 9 bases lay in between. The V gene's germline CDR1 is SSHAT and CDR2 FNYEAQ (reference sequence). The CDR3 consists of 15 residues. Sequenced material: peripheral blood mononuclear cells. The sequence was collected from a human donor with common variable immunodeficiency. This chain uses TRBV7-7 with TRBJ1-4; maybe TRBD1 (6 bases). The CDR3 reads CASSLALQGNEKLFF. The sequenced part of the CDR3 DNA is TGTGCCAGCAGCTTAGCACTACAGGGTAATGAAAAA. Using reference TRBV7-7 and TRBJ1-4 for the parts outside the CDR3, the full variable domain is GAGVSQSPRYKVTKRGQDVTLRCDPISSHATLYWYQQALGQGPEFLTYFNYEAQPDKSGLPSDRFSAERPEGSISTLTIQRTEQRDSAMYRCASSLALQGNEKLFFGSGTQLSVL.